This T cell receptor beta chain is from a study of cytomegalovirus exposure and HLA in healthy donors. Study-wide results and caveats: Sequencing had likely introduced a cluster of highly shared sequence variants as an artifact. As immune exposure information, only CMV serostatus was available. Researchers reported that three CMV-associated chains were confirmed in vitro as CMV antigen-specific.

Comments on this clone: Its antigen remains unknown.

In the PCR, 60 Vbeta and 13 Jbeta primers were used. Sequencing used immunoSEQ multiplex PCR; TCRdb keeps in-frame clones, though not all of them. The table lists over 150,000 clones, approximately 80% of them singletons. Trimming took off 6 bases at V and 4 bases at J, with 9 bases between the two ends. The CDR3 loop spans 13 amino acids. Germline loops: CDR1 SGHTA, CDR2 FQGNSA. The clonotype was recovered from a man between 18 and 29 years old in good health and CMV-seropositive. The rearrangement uses TRBV7-2 and TRBJ2-2; weak D call: TRBD1 (5 bases). What was sequenced was PBMCs. This CDR3 is CASRETGTGELFF. The DNA for the CDR3 is TGTGCCAGCAGGGAAACAGGCACCGGGGAGCTGTTTTTT.